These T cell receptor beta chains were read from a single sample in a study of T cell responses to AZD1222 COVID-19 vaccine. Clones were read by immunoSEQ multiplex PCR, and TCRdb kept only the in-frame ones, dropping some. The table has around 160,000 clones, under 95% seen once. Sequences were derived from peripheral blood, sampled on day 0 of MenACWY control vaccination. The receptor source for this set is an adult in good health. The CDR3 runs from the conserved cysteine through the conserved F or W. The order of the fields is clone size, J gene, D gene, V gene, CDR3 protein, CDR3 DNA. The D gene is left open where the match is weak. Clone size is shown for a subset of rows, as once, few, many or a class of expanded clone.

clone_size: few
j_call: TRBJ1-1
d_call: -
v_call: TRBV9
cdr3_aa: CASSVHTGNTEAFF
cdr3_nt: TGTGCCAGCAGCGTCCATACAGGGAACACTGAAGCTTTCTTT

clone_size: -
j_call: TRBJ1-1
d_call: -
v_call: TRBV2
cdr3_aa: CASRGQLNTEAFF
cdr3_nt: TGTGCCAGCAGAGGACAGTTGAACACTGAAGCTTTCTTT

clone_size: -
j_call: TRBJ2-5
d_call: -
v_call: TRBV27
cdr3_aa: CASSLGGETSQYF
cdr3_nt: TGTGCCAGCAGTTTAGGGGGAGAGACGTCCCAGTACTTC

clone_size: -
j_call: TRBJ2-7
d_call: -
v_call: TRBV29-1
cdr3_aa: CSVGGPGGEQYF
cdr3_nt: TGCAGCGTCGGGGGACCCGGTGGGGAGCAGTACTTC

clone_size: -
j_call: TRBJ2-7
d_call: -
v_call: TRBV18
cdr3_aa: CASSQADSYEQYF
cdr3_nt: TGTGCCAGCTCGCAGGCTGACAGCTACGAGCAGTACTTC

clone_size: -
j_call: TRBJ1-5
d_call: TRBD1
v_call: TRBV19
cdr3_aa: CASSIQLRDRALFF
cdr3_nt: TGTGCCAGTAGTATTCAACTACGGGACAGGGCTCTTTTTTTT

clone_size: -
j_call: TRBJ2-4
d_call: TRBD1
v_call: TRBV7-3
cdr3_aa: CASSLGDSENIQYF
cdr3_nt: TGTGCCAGCAGCTTGGGGGACAGCGAAAACATTCAGTACTTC

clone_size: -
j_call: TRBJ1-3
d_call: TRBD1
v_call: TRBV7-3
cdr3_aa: CASSLQTGLGNTIYF
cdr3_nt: TGTGCCAGCAGCTTACAGACAGGGTTAGGAAACACCATATATTTT

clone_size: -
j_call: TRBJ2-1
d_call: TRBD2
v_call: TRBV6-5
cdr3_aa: CASSLSGGSYNEQFF
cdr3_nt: TGTGCCAGCAGTCTCAGCGGGGGCTCCTACAATGAGCAGTTCTTC

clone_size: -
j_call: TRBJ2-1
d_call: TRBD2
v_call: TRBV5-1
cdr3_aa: CASSFRDYPLNEQFF
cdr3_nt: TGCGCCAGCAGCTTCCGGGACTACCCACTCAATGAGCAGTTCTTC

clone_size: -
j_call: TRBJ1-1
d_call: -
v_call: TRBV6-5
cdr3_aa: CASSYWGRKNTEAFF
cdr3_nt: TGTGCCAGCAGTTACTGGGGCCGAAAGAACACTGAAGCTTTCTTT

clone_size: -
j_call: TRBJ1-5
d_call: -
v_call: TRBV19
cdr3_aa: CASRKYSNQPQHF
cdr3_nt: TGTGCCAGTAGGAAGTATAGCAATCAGCCCCAGCATTTT

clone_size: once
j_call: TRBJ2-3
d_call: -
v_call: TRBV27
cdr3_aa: CASGLLRAYTDTQYF
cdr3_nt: TGTGCCAGCGGCCTTCTTCGCGCTTACACAGATACGCAGTATTTT

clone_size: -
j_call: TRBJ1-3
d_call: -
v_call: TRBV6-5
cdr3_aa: CASRVDSLSGNTIYF
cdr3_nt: TGTGCCAGCAGGGTAGACAGTCTCTCTGGAAACACCATATATTTT

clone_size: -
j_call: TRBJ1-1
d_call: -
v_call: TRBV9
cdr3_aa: CASSFGGQTEAFF
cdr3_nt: TGTGCCAGCAGCTTCGGGGGGCAGACTGAAGCTTTCTTT

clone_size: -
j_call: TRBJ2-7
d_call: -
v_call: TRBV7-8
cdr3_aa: CASSPATLSYEQYF
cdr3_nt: TGTGCCAGCAGCCCCGCTACACTCTCCTACGAGCAGTACTTC

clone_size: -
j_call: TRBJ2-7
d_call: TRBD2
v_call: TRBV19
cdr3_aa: CASSIQPGLSYEQYF
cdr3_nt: TGTGCCAGTAGTATACAACCGGGACTATCCTACGAGCAGTACTTC

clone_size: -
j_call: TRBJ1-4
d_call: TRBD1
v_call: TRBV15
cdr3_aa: CATSRPPQGGNEKLFF
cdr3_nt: TGTGCCACCAGCAGACCCCCACAGGGGGGGAATGAAAAACTGTTTTTT

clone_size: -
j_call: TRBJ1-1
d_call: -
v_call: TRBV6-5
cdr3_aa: CASRAGRYTEAFF
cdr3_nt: TGTGCCAGCAGAGCCGGGCGGTACACTGAAGCTTTCTTT

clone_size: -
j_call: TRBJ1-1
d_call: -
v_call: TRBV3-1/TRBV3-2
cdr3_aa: CASSQTGTEAFF
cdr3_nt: TGTGCCAGCAGCCAGACGGGCACTGAAGCTTTCTTT

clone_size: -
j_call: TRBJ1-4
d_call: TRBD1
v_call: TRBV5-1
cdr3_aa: CASSQGTGNEKLFF
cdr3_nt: TGCGCCAGCAGCCAGGGGACAGGGAATGAAAAACTGTTTTTT

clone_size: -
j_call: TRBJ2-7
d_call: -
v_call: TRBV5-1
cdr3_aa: CATTSTVGNYEQYF
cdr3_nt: TGCGCCACCACCAGCACGGTCGGGAACTACGAGCAGTACTTC

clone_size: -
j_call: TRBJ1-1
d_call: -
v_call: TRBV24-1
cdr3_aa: CATSDRAQNTEAFF
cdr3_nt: TGTGCCACCAGTGATCGAGCCCAGAACACTGAAGCTTTCTTT

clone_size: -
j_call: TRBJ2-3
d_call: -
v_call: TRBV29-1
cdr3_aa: CSVGSRISTDTQYF
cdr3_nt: TGCAGCGTTGGAAGCCGCATCAGCACAGATACGCAGTATTTT

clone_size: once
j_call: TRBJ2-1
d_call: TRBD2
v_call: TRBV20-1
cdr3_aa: CSASIGGSSYNEQFF
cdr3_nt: TGCAGTGCTAGTATTGGCGGGAGCTCCTACAATGAGCAGTTCTTC

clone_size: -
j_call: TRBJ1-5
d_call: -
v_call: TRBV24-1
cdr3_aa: CATSDDPEGYSNQPQHF
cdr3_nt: TGTGCCACCAGTGACGACCCCGAAGGTTATAGCAATCAGCCCCAGCATTTT

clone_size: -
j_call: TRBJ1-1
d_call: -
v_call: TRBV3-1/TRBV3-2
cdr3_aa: CASSTRDARLAFF
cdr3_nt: TGTGCCAGCAGCACCAGGGACGCCCGATTGGCTTTCTTT

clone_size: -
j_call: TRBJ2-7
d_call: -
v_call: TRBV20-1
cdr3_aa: CSATRGNEQYF
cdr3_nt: TGCAGTGCAACCAGGGGCAACGAGCAGTACTTC

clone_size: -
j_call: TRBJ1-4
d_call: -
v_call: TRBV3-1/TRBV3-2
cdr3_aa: CASSQVVGATNEKLFF
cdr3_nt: TGTGCCAGCAGCCAAGTAGTCGGGGCAACTAATGAAAAACTGTTTTTT

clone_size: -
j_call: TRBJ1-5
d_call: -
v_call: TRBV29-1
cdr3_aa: CSVGLGSNQPQHF
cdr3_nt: TGCAGCGTGGGCCTTGGGAGCAATCAGCCCCAGCATTTT

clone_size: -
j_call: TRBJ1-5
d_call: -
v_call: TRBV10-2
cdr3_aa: CASSVRPKDNQPQHF
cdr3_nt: TGCGCCAGCAGTGTGAGGCCGAAGGACAATCAGCCCCAGCATTTT

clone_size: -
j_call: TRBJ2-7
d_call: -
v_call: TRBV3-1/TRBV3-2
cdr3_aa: CASSQQGYEQYF
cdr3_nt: TGTGCCAGCAGTCAACAGGGCTACGAGCAGTACTTC

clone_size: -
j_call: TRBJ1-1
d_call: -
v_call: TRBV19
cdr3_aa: CASTITGSNTEAFF
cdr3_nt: TGTGCCAGTACTATAACAGGGTCGAACACTGAAGCTTTCTTT

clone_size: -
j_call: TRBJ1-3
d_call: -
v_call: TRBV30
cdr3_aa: CAWGSGNTIYF
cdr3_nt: TGTGCCTGGGGCTCTGGAAACACCATATATTTT

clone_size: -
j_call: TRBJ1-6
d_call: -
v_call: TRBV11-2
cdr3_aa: CASSSGTALGPLHF
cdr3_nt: TGTGCCAGCAGCTCCGGTACAGCTCTGGGACCCCTCCACTTT

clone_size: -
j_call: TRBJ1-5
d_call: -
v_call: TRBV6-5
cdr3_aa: CASRLSNQPQHF
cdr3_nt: TGTGCCAGCAGACTGAGCAATCAGCCCCAGCATTTT

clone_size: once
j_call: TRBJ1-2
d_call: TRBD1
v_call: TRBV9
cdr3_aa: CASSVGGTGSLEGYTF
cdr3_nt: TGTGCCAGCAGCGTGGGAGGGACAGGGAGCCTCGAGGGCTACACCTTC

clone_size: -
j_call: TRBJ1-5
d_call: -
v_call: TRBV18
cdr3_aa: CASGVGGLNQPQHF
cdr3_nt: TGTGCCAGCGGCGTTGGAGGGCTAAATCAGCCCCAGCATTTT

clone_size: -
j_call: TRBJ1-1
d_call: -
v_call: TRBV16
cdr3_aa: CASSRAGSTEAFF
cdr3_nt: TGTGCCAGCAGCCGGGCGGGGAGCACTGAAGCTTTCTTT

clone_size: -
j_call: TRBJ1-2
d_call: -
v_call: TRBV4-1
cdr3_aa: CASSHAPTGTHYGYTF
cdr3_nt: TGCGCCAGCAGCCACGCCCCGACAGGTACGCACTATGGCTACACCTTC

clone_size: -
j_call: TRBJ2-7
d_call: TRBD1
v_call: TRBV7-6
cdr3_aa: CASSLAQGNPYEQYF
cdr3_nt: TGTGCCAGCAGCTTAGCACAGGGGAATCCCTACGAGCAGTACTTC

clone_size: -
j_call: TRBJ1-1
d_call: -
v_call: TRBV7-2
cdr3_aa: CASSPGRLAGNTEAFF
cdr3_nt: TGTGCCAGCAGCCCCGGACGTCTCGCGGGAAACACTGAAGCTTTCTTT

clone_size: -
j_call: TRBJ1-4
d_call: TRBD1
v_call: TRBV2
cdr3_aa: CASRDDTGDEKLFF
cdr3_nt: TGTGCCAGCAGAGACGACACAGGGGATGAAAAACTGTTTTTT

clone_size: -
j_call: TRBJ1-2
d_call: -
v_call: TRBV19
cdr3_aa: CASSPTNYGYTF
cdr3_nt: TGTGCCAGTAGTCCCACGAACTATGGCTACACCTTC

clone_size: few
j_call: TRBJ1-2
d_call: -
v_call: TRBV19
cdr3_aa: CASRTVPSDYGYTF
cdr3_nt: TGTGCCAGTCGGACAGTCCCCTCCGACTATGGCTACACCTTC

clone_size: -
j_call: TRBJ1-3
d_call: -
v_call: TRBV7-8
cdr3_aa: CASSLRGLTGNTIYF
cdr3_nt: TGTGCCAGCAGCTTAAGGGGGTTAACTGGAAACACCATATATTTT

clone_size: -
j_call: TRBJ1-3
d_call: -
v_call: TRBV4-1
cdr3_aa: CASSRATGAQGFGNTIYF
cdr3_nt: TGCGCCAGCAGCCGTGCCACCGGCGCTCAGGGGTTTGGAAACACCATATATTTT

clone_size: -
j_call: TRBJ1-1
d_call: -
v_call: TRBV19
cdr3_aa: CASSIDEGGWDTEAFF
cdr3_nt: TGTGCCAGTAGTATAGATGAGGGGGGTTGGGACACTGAAGCTTTCTTT

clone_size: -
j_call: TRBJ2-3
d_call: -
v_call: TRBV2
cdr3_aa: CASSEERTSTDTQYF
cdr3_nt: TGTGCCAGCAGTGAAGAGCGAACCAGCACAGATACGCAGTATTTT

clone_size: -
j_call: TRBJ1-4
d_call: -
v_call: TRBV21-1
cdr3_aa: CASIRTGRSFLFF
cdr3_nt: TGTGCCAGCATCAGGACAGGCCGAAGCTTTCTGTTTTTT

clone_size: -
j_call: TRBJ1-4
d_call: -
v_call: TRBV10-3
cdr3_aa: CAISDGRTTNEKLFF
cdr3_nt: TGTGCCATCAGTGATGGACGCACAACTAATGAAAAACTGTTTTTT

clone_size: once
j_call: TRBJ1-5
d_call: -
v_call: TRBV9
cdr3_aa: CASSVEHSNQPQHF
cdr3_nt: TGTGCCAGCAGCGTAGAACATAGCAATCAGCCCCAGCATTTT

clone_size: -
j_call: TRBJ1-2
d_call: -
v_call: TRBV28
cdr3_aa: CASSLLEDYGYTF
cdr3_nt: TGTGCCAGCAGTTTGCTCGAGGACTATGGCTACACCTTC

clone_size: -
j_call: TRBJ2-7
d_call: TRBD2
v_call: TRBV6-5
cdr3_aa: CASSYLEAGEQYF
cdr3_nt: TGTGCCAGCAGTTACTTGGAAGCGGGGGAGCAGTACTTC